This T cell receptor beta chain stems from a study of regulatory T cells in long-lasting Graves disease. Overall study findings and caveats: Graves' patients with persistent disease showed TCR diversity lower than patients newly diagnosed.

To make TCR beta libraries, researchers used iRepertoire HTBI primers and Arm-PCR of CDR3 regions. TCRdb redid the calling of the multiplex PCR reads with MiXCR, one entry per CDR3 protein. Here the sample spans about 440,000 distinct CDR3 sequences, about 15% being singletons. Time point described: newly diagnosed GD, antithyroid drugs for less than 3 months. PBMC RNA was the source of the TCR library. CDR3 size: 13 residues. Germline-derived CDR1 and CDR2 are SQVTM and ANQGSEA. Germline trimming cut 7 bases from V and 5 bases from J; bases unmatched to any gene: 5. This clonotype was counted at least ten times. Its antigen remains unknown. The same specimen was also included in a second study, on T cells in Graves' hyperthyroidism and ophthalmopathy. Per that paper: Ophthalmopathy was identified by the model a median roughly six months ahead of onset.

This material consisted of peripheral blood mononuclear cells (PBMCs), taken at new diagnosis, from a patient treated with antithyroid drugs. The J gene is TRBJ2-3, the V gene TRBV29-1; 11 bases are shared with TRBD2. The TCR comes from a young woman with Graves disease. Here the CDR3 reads CSAPTSGGDTQYF. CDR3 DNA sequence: TGCAGCGCTCCAACTAGCGGGGGAGATACGCAGTATTTT.